The 8 T cell receptor beta chains below were found in one sample sequenced in a study of blood T cell repertoires in COVID-19. TCRdb's table, derived via immunoSEQ multiplex PCR, lists solely in-frame clones and lacks some. This table holds 200,000 to 250,000 clones, 65% to 85% found once. The sample consisted of peripheral blood. These receptors originate from a woman in her fifties or sixties with acute or convalescent COVID-19.

This clone turned up a few times. CDR3 loop: CASSSKSSRVEQYF. The CDR3 region has the DNA TGTGCCAGCAGCTCGAAATCCTCGAGGGTCGAGCAGTACTTC. V is TRBV11-2 and J is TRBJ2-7; possibly TRBD2 for D (5 bases). This CDR3 contains 14 residues. Germline values: CDR1 SGHAT, CDR2 FQNNGV. V was cut by 4 bases and J by 6 bases, with 16 bases left in between.

The chain employs TRBV3-1 (or the pseudogene TRBV3-2) and TRBJ1-2, with 8 bases fitting TRBD1. CDR1 LGHDT and CDR2 YNNKEL come from the germline V gene (reference sequence). The V and J ends lost 5 bases and 4 bases, in that order; junction bases with no gene match: 3. The CDR3 covers 13 residues. CDR3 nucleotide sequence: TGTGCCAGCAGCGCCGGGACAGGCTATGGCTACACCTTC. This codes for CASSAGTGYGYTF.

This clone was observed once. The chain recombines TRBV15 with TRBJ2-1; 12 nucleotides match TRBD2. CDR1 is LNHNV and CDR2 is YYDKDF in the germline V gene (reference sequence). The CDR3 extends over 16 amino acids. J was trimmed by 6 bases and V by 1 base; bases with no gene match: 4. The CDR3 sequence is CATSRGLAGALNEQFF. Written as DNA, the CDR3 is TGTGCCACCAGCAGAGGACTAGCGGGGGCCCTCAATGAGCAGTTCTTC.

In the case of this clone: At one boundary the junction diverges from the germline segment, which might be a read error. The chain is built from TRBV6-1 and TRBJ2-7, with D hard to call. Germline CDR1 MNHNS, CDR2 SASEGT. The CDR3 totals 13 residues. The CDR3 nucleotides are TGTGCCAGCATTGAACGGTTCGCCTACGAGCAGTACTTC. Translation gives CASIERFAYEQYF.

J is TRBJ1-2 and V is TRBV9; no clear D. The germline V gene encodes CDR1 SGDLS and CDR2 YYNGEE. This CDR3 is 13 amino acids long. The V and J ends lost 4 bases and 6 bases respectively, with 13 bases between them. The CDR3 here is CASSPQAGDGYTF. CDR3 nucleotide sequence: TGTGCCAGCAGCCCCCAAGCTGGAGATGGCTACACCTTC. Supplemented by reference TRBV9 and TRBJ1-2, the full variable domain reads DSGVTQTPKHLITATGQRVTLRCSPRSGDLSVYWYQQSLDQGLQFLIQYYNGEERAKGNILERFSAQQFPDLHSELNLSSLELGDSALYFCASSPQAGDGYTFGSGTRLTVV.

The rearrangement joins TRBV7-3 to TRBJ2-5; possible D gene TRBD1, 6 bases. V was shortened by 5 bases and J by 2 bases, with 9 bases between the two germline ends. Germline CDR1 is SGHTA and CDR2 is FQGTGA. This CDR3 is built from 13 residues. CDR3 DNA sequence: TGTGCCAGCAGCCGGGGACATCAAGAGACCCAGTACTTC. This encodes CASSRGHQETQYF.

The chain couples TRBV6-4 to TRBJ1-1; 9 bases agree with TRBD1. There are 13 residues in the CDR3. Germline-derived CDR1 and CDR2 are MRHNA and SNTAGT. V dropped 6 bases and J dropped 3; count of bases not matched to a gene: 2. The CDR3 here is CASRQGADTEAFF. The CDR3 DNA sequence: TGTGCCAGCAGACAGGGGGCCGACACTGAAGCTTTCTTT.

The rearrangement uses TRBV5-1 and TRBJ2-3; the match to TRBD2 covers 10 bases. CDR3 length: 17 residues. The germline V gene encodes CDR1 SGHRS and CDR2 YFSETQ. V gave up 4 bases and J gave up 3 bases; unmatched junction bases: 11. CDR3 amino acids: CASSGFSGGRGTDTQYF. CDR3 bases: TGCGCCAGCAGCGGGTTTAGCGGGGGGCGAGGGACAGATACGCAGTATTTT.